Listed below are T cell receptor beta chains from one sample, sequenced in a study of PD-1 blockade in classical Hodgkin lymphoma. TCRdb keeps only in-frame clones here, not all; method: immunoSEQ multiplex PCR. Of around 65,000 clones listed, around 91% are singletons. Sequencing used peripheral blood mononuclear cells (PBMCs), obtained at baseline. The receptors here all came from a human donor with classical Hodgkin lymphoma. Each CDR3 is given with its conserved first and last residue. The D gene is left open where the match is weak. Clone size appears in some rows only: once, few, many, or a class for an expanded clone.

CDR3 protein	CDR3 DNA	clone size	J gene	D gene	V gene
CASSDRESNSPLHF	TGTGCCAGCAGCGACAGGGAGAGCAATTCACCCCTCCACTTT	NA	TRBJ1-6	TRBD1	TRBV7-8
CASSSSASYEQYF	TGTGCCAGCAGCTCCTCAGCCTCCTACGAGCAGTACTTC	NA	TRBJ2-7	NA	TRBV9
CASGFSYNEQFF	TGTGCCAGCGGCTTCTCCTACAATGAGCAGTTCTTC	NA	TRBJ2-1	NA	TRBV5-5
CASSIVRGGELFF	TGTGCCAGTAGTATAGTCCGGGGCGGGGAGCTGTTTTTT	once	TRBJ2-2	NA	TRBV19
CASSPGGGLNEKLFF	TGTGCCAGCAGTCCCGGCGGGGGCTTGAATGAAAAACTGTTTTTT	NA	TRBJ1-4	NA	TRBV5-5
CASSAGLDSGTQYF	TGTGCCAGCAGTGCCGGACTGGATTCGGGGACCCAGTACTTC	NA	TRBJ2-5	NA	TRBV28
CASSFGDTQYF	TGTGCCAGCAGCTTCGGTGATACGCAGTATTTT	NA	TRBJ2-3	NA	TRBV5-8
CASSLGWDGGNTIYF	TGTGCCAGCAGCTTAGGTTGGGACGGTGGAAACACCATATATTTT	NA	TRBJ1-3	NA	TRBV7-9
CASPVGLANTGELFF	TGTGCCTCCCCCGTGGGGCTAGCGAACACCGGGGAGCTGTTTTTT	NA	TRBJ2-2	NA	TRBV30
CASSLAVLHEQYF	TGTGCCAGCAGCCTTGCTGTGCTACACGAGCAGTACTTC	NA	TRBJ2-7	NA	TRBV5-5
CASSLGSGSEKLFF	TGCGCCAGCAGCTTGGGAAGCGGCAGCGAAAAACTGTTTTTT	NA	TRBJ1-4	NA	TRBV5-1
CASRGGTNEQFF	TGCGCCAGCAGGGGGGGGACCAATGAGCAGTTCTTC	NA	TRBJ2-1	TRBD2	TRBV10-2
CASSYDPDSSNTEAFF	TGTGCCAGCAGTTACGATCCTGACAGTAGCAACACTGAAGCTTTCTTT	NA	TRBJ1-1	NA	TRBV6-5
CASSMRQGRGYTF	TGTGCCAGCAGTATGAGACAGGGCCGTGGCTACACCTTC	NA	TRBJ1-2	TRBD1	TRBV27
CASRGTEAFF	TGTGCCAGCAGGGGCACTGAAGCTTTCTTT	NA	TRBJ1-1	NA	TRBV7-9
CASSHLDGNFSPLHF	TGTGCCAGCAGCCATTTGGACGGAAACTTTTCCCCCCTCCACTTT	NA	TRBJ1-6	NA	TRBV7-8
CASSWGSNQPQHF	TGTGCCAGCAGCTGGGGTAGCAATCAGCCCCAGCATTTT	NA	TRBJ1-5	NA	TRBV13
CSAGRGDNEQYF	TGCAGCGCTGGGAGGGGGGATAACGAGCAGTACTTC	NA	TRBJ2-7	NA	TRBV29-1
CASSLPPSTGSPEAFF	TGTGCCAGCAGCTTACCCCCCTCGACAGGGAGTCCCGAAGCTTTCTTT	NA	TRBJ1-1	TRBD1	TRBV7-6
CASSLSGRDGPRSGFF	TGTGCCAGCAGTTTATCGGGAAGAGACGGACCCCGGAGCGGGTTTTTT	NA	TRBJ1-4	NA	TRBV28
CASSTTGRETQYF	TGTGCCAGCTCAACAACAGGGAGAGAGACCCAGTACTTC	NA	TRBJ2-5	NA	TRBV18
CAISEPGGGYTF	TGTGCCATCAGTGAGCCGGGTGGTGGCTACACCTTC	NA	TRBJ1-2	NA	TRBV10-3
CASSFTNSNQPQHF	TGTGCCAGCAGCTTTACGAATAGCAATCAGCCCCAGCATTTT	NA	TRBJ1-5	NA	TRBV7-2
CASSSGLAGGHSSTDTQYF	TGCGCCAGCAGCAGCGGACTAGCGGGGGGGCACTCTAGCACAGATACGCAGTATTTT	NA	TRBJ2-3	TRBD2	TRBV5-1
CASSYRTEQYF	TGTGCCAGCAGTTACAGGACCGAGCAGTACTTC	NA	TRBJ2-7	NA	TRBV6-5
CAWKDRDTQYF	TGTGCCTGGAAGGACAGGGATACGCAGTATTTT	NA	TRBJ2-3	TRBD1	TRBV30